This entry lists 16 T cell receptor beta chains sequenced from one sample in a study of breast tumors, draining lymph nodes, adjacent tissues. TCRdb re-called the multiplex PCR reads with MiXCR, one entry per CDR3 protein. The repertoire holds more than 80,000 distinct CDR3 sequences, with more than 30% as singletons. Axillary draining lymph nodes of breast cancer patients supplied the node samples. Sequenced input: axillary lymph node tissue. The source of these receptors is a female donor with breast cancer. Some clones in this sample may be carry-over from other donors' samples.

The chain combines TRBV5-1 with TRBJ1-6; 8 bases align to TRBD1. V was clipped by 0 bases and J by 9 bases; unmatched bases: 2. This CDR3 contains 14 residues. CDR1 and CDR2 from the germline V gene are SGHRS and YFSETQ. The CDR3 nucleotides read TGCGCCAGCAGCTTGGCAGGGGGCGCTTCACCCCTCCACTTT. Translation: CASSLAGGASPLHF.

This clonotype was recorded at least ten times. This chain uses TRBV9 with TRBJ2-5, with 8 nucleotides matching TRBD1. Germline V gene sequence: CDR1 SGDLS, CDR2 YYNGEE. This CDR3 spans 15 amino acids. Trimming took 3 bases from V and 5 from J; bases not matched to a gene: 9. CDR3 protein: CASSEQGAQGETQYF. The DNA of the CDR3 is TGTGCCAGCAGCGAGCAGGGGGCGCAAGGGGAGACCCAGTACTTC.

J is TRBJ1-6 and V is TRBV19; TRBD1 aligns across 9 bases. After removal of 6 bases from V and 8 bases from J, the junction contained 14 bases not matched to a gene. The V gene's germline CDR1 is LNHDA and CDR2 SQIVND (reference sequence). The CDR3 is 17 residues long. The CDR3 coding sequence is TGTGCCAGTAGCCTCGGACAGGGGCTCTCCTACGATTCACCCCTCCACTTT. It encodes CASSLGQGLSYDSPLHF.

This clonotype was observed many times. A much larger clone lies a single base off, so this may be a read error. The rearrangement joins TRBV20-1 to TRBJ2-5, with TRBD2 as a possible D gene (6 bases). The CDR3 runs 12 residues. Germline CDR1 and CDR2: DFQATT and SNEGSKA (reference sequence). CDR3 loop: CSAGGIQETPYF. The CDR3 coding sequence is TGCAGTGCCGGCGGGATCCAAGAGACCCCGTACTTC.

In its sample, this clonotype was seen a few times. The V and J genes are TRBV6-5 and TRBJ2-3; D is uncertain. The CDR3 has 16 residues. V lost 5 bases and J lost 5, with 20 bases in between. CDR1 and CDR2 (germline): MNHEY, SVGAGI. For the CDR3, the DNA is TGTGCCAGCAGTCACCGGCTCCAAAGGGTCCAAGATACGCAGTATTTT. This sequence encodes CASSHRLQRVQDTQYF.

This clonotype was found many times. The chain couples TRBV5-1 to TRBJ2-7, with 7 bases identical to TRBD2. V dropped 0 bases and J dropped 6; count of bases not matched to a gene: 6. The CDR3 runs 14 residues. CDR1 and CDR2 (germline): SGHRS, YFSETQ. In nucleotides, the CDR3 is TGCGCCAGCAGCTTGGGCGGGGGACCCTGCGAGCAGTACTTC. It is translated as CASSLGGGPCEQYF.

This clonotype was recorded at least ten times. A read error may be the cause here, since a much bigger clone is one base away. The V call is TRBV20-1, the J call TRBJ2-7; 10 bases are a match to TRBD2. The CDR3 has 13 residues. The germline gives CDR1 DFQATT, CDR2 SNEGSKA (reference sequence). V trimming: 2 bases; J trimming: 9 bases; junction bases outside the gene matches: 7. CDR3 amino acids: CSARLAGVNAQYF. In DNA, the CDR3 is TGCAGTGCTAGACTAGCGGGAGTTAACGCGCAGTACTTC.

The sample holds many counts of this clonotype. This rearrangement joins TRBV19 to TRBJ2-5, with a weak D call TRBD1 (6 bases). The CDR3 length is 14 residues. Per the germline V gene, CDR1 is LNHDA and CDR2 is SQIVND (reference sequence). The ends were cut back, 5 bases at V and 4 bases at J, with 14 bases in the middle. The CDR3 protein is CASSEGTSGETQYF. CDR3 sequence (DNA): TGTGCCAGTAGTGAGGGGACATCAGGAGAGACCCAGTACTTC.

In this sample, this clonotype turned up many times. DNA of the CDR3: TGCAGTGCTAGAAAACAGCGGAGTTACAATGAGCAGTTCTTC. It is translated as CSARKQRSYNEQFF. The chain couples TRBV20-1 to TRBJ2-1; possibly TRBD2 for D (5 bases). This CDR3 has 14 amino acids. V lost 2 bases to trimming and J lost 4 bases, with 12 bases between them. Germline assignment: CDR1 DFQATT and CDR2 SNEGSKA (reference sequence).

This clonotype was observed many times. The CDR3 sequence is CSAQFTRGQAFSNQPQHF. In nucleotides, the CDR3 is TGCAGTGCCCAATTCACCCGGGGACAGGCCTTTAGCAATCAGCCCCAGCATTTT. The chain has TRBV20-1 and TRBJ1-5; 8 nucleotides agree with TRBD1. CDR1 DFQATT and CDR2 SNEGSKA come from the germline V gene (reference sequence). CDR3 size: 18 residues. V dropped 6 bases and J dropped 0; count of bases not matched to a gene: 16.

The gene calls are TRBV7-9 and TRBJ1-1, with 9 bases aligning to TRBD1. V lost 4 bases, J lost 3 bases, and 6 bases stayed unmatched. CDR1 and CDR2 (germline): SEHNR, FQNEAQ (reference sequence). The CDR3 spans 15 residues. DNA of the CDR3: TGTGCCAGCAGCTACTTGGACAGGGGACACACTGAAGCTTTCTTT. This gives the protein CASSYLDRGHTEAFF.

The table lists this clonotype with a few counts. This chain links TRBV11-3 with TRBJ2-2; 14 positions match TRBD2. The CDR3 spans 15 residues. Losses at the gene ends were 3 bases for V and 6 bases for J; bases not matched to a gene: 0. In germline, CDR1 is SGHNT, CDR2 YENEEA. CDR3: CASSLGLAGAGELFF. The CDR3 DNA is TGTGCCAGCAGCTTGGGACTAGCGGGGGCCGGGGAGCTGTTTTTT.

In regard to this clonotype: This may stem from a read error, because a much larger clone lies one nucleotide away. The CDR3 nucleotides read TGCAGTGCTCCCAGGGGCACTGAAGCTTCCTTT. Residues: CSAPRGTEASF. This chain links TRBV20-1 with TRBJ1-1; possible D gene TRBD1, 6 bases. CDR3 size: 11 residues. Germline values: CDR1 DFQATT, CDR2 SNEGSKA (reference sequence).

A note on this clonotype: This CDR3 is missing its conserved last phenylalanine or tryptophan, likely due to a read error. This chain uses TRBV7-2 with TRBJ2-2; the D gene is possibly TRBD2 (6 bases). The CDR3 is made up of 20 amino acids. Per the germline V gene, CDR1 is SGHTA and CDR2 is FQGNSA. Trimming cost V 1 base and J 0 bases, with 21 bases left between them. CDR3 amino acids: CASSLGGTGGEPTNTGELFL. The CDR3 DNA sequence: TGTGCCAGCAGCTTAGGCGGGACTGGCGGGGAGCCGACGAACACCGGGGAGCTGTTTTTG.

This clonotype was recorded many times. The chain uses TRBV10-1 and TRBJ2-7, with 9 bases matching TRBD1. In germline, CDR1 is WNHNN, CDR2 SYGVQD (reference sequence). The trim removed 3 bases at V and 2 bases at J, leaving 5 bases unmatched. The CDR3 loop spans 15 amino acids. DNA of the CDR3: TGCGCCAGCAGTGAAGGACAGGGGTCCCCCTACGAGCAGTACTTC. Translated, it gives CASSEGQGSPYEQYF.

The genes are TRBV13 and TRBJ2-2; 8 bases fit TRBD1. The J call is doubtful: the DNA matches TRBJ1-1 better. CDR1 and CDR2 (germline): PRHDT, FYEKMQ (reference sequence). CDR3 length: 16 residues. CDR3 nucleotide sequence: TGTGCCAGCAGCTTAGTCCAGGGGGCGTTGGGGACTGAAGCTTTCTTT. It is translated as CASSLVQGALGTEAFF.